This TCR beta chain was retrieved from a study of STAT5B mutations in CD4+ large granular lymphocyte leukemia. Across the whole study: Healthy donors showed HLA-associated enrichment of the CDR3 'QG' motif. Regarding the study as a whole: Main leukemic clonotypes were patient-specific, but roughly 23% appeared at low frequency elsewhere.

This clone was detected a few times. The target antigen is unknown. The sample contains more than one DNA sequence encoding this CDR3. Control samples were healthy donors' buffy coats. With V trimmed by 4 bases and J by 2 bases, 7 bases remained unmatched. The germline CDR1 and CDR2 sequences are MNHNS and SASEGT. The CDR3 has 15 amino acids. This was a survey-level run. TCRdb's copy holds only in-frame clones and misses some; the assay was immunoSEQ multiplex PCR. The sample carries around 30,000 clones, about 70% recorded once. The rearrangement uses TRBV6-1 and TRBJ2-7; 8 bases fit TRBD1. The TCR was taken from a human donor in good health. Material: CD4+ T cells from blood buffy coats. CDR3 bases: TGTGCCAGCAGTGGACAGGGGACAGCCCCCTACGAGCAGTACTTC. It encodes CASSGQGTAPYEQYF.